This T cell receptor beta chain emerged from a study of blood T cell repertoires in COVID-19. For the study at large: Acute-phase and convalescent COVID-19 samples originated in the United States, Italy and Spain.

Using immunoSEQ multiplex PCR, the repertoire was profiled, and TCRdb retains in-frame clones only, with some absent. Among tens of thousands of clones listed, approximately 89% were seen once. This clone was picked up one time. Sequencing input: peripheral blood. The sequence was obtained from an elderly man with acute or convalescent COVID-19.

This CDR3 reads CASSAGQVFDEKLFF. The CDR3 DNA reads TGTGCCAGCAGCGCCGGACAGGTCTTTGATGAAAAACTGTTTTTT. The V call is TRBV9, the J call TRBJ1-4; 7 nucleotides match TRBD1. This CDR3 has 15 residues. V trimming: 3 bases; J trimming: 6 bases; junction bases outside the gene matches: 8. Germline V gives CDR1 SGDLS, CDR2 YYNGEE.